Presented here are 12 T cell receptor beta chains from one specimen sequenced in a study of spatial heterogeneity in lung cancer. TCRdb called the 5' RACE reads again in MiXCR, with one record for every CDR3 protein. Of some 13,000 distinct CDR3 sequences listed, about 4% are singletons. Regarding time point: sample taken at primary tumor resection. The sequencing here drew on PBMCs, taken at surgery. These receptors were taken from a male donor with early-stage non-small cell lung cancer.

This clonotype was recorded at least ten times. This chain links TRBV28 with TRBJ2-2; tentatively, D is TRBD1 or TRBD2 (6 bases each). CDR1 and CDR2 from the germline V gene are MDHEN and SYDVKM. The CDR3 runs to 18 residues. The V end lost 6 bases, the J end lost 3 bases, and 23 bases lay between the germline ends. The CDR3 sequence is CASSRLKFRGRDTGELFF. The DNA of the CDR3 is TGTGCCAGCAGCCGACTCAAGTTTCGGGGGCGCGACACCGGGGAGCTGTTTTTT.

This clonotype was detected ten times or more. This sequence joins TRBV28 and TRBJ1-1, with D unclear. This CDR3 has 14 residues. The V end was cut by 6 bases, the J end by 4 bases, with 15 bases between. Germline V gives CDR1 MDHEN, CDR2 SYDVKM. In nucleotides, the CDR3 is TGTGCCAGCAGCCCGTCCGGTCCCGTCACTGAAGCTTTCTTT. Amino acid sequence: CASSPSGPVTEAFF.

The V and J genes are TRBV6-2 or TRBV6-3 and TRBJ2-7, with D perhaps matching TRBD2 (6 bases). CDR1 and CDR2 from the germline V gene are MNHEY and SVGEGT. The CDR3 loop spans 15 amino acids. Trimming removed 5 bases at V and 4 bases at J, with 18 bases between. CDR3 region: CASSRGVGASYEQYF. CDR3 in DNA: TGTGCCAGCAGTCGCGGGGTCGGGGCTTCGTACGAGCAGTACTTC.

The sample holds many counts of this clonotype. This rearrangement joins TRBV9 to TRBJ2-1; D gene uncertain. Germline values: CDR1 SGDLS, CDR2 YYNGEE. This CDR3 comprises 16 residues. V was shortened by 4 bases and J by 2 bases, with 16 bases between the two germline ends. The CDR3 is CASSPRLRGTYNEQFF. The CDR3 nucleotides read TGTGCCAGCAGCCCACGACTCCGCGGAACCTACAATGAGCAGTTCTTC.

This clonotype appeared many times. In nucleotides, the CDR3 is TGTGCCATCAGTGAGAGGGCAGACATGAAGGAGCAGTACTTC. Residues: CAISERADMKEQYF. V is TRBV10-3 and J is TRBJ2-7, with D unclear. V dropped 2 bases and J dropped 7 bases, with 15 bases sitting between them. The CDR3 has 14 residues. Per the germline V gene, CDR1 is ENHRY and CDR2 is SYGVKD.

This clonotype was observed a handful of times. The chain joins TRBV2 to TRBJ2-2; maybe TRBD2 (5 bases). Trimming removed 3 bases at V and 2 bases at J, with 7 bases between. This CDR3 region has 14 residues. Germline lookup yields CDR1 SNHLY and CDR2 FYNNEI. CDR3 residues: CASSDRTNTGELFF. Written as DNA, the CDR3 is TGTGCCAGCAGTGACAGGACTAACACCGGGGAGCTGTTTTTT.

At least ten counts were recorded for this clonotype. DNA for the CDR3: TGTGCCAGCAGCTTAGTTGGGATTTCGAACACCGGGGAGCTGTTTTTT. As protein: CASSLVGISNTGELFF. The genes are TRBV11-2 and TRBJ2-2; D remains unclear. The germline V and J ends were trimmed by 1 base and 0 bases, with 9 bases remaining between them. The CDR3 totals 16 residues. Looked up from germline, CDR1 is SGHAT and CDR2 is FQNNGV. The entire variable domain, with the rest obtained from reference TRBV11-2 and TRBJ2-2, is as follows: EAGVAQSPRYKIIEKRQSVAFWCNPISGHATLYWYQQILGQGPKLLIQFQNNGVVDDSQLPKDRFSAERLKGVDSTLKIQPAKLEDSAVYLCASSLVGISNTGELFFGEGSRLTVL.

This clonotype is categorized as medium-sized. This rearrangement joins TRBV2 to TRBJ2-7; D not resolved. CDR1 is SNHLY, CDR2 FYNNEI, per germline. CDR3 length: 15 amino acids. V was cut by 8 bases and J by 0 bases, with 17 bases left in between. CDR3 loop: CASGLRYQISYEQYF. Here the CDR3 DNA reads TGTGCCAGCGGCCTACGGTACCAGATCTCCTACGAGCAGTACTTC.

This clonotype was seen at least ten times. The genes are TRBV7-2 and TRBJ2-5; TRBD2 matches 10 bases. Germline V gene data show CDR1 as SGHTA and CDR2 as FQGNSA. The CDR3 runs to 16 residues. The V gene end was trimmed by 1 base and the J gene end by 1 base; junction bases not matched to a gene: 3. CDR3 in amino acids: CASSLDWTSGQETQYF. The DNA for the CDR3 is TGTGCCAGCAGCTTAGACTGGACTAGCGGCCAAGAGACCCAGTACTTC. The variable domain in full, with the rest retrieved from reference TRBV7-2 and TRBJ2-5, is GAGVSQSPSNKVTEKGKDVELRCDPISGHTALYWYRQSLGQGLEFLIYFQGNSAPDKSGLPSDRFSAERTGGSVSTLTIQRTQQEDSAVYLCASSLDWTSGQETQYFGPGTRLLVL.

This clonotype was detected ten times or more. CDR3 nucleotide sequence: TGTGCCATCAGTGAGTCGCGGACTAGCGGGAGTGGAGGGACCGGGGAGCTGTTTTTT. Protein product: CAISESRTSGSGGTGELFF. The chain links TRBV10-3 to TRBJ2-2, with TRBD2 matching over 13 bases. J gave up 5 bases and V 0 bases, and 9 bases lay outside the gene matches. Germline V gives CDR1 ENHRY, CDR2 SYGVKD. This CDR3 contains 19 residues.

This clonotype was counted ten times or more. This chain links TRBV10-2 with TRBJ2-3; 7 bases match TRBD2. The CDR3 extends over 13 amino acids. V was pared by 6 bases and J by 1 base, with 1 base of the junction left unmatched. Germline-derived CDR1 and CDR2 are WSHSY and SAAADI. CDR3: CASRTSGTDTQYF. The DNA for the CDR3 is TGCGCCAGCAGAACTAGCGGCACAGATACGCAGTATTTT.

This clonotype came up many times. The CDR3 is CASSLLRKSTDTQYF. As DNA, the CDR3 is TGTGCCAGCAGCTTGCTGCGCAAGAGCACAGATACGCAGTATTTT. This sequence joins TRBV7-8 and TRBJ2-3, with no clear D. V lost 3 bases to trimming and J lost 0 bases, with 10 bases between them. The CDR3 is made up of 15 amino acids. Looked up from germline, CDR1 is SGHVS and CDR2 is FQNEAQ.